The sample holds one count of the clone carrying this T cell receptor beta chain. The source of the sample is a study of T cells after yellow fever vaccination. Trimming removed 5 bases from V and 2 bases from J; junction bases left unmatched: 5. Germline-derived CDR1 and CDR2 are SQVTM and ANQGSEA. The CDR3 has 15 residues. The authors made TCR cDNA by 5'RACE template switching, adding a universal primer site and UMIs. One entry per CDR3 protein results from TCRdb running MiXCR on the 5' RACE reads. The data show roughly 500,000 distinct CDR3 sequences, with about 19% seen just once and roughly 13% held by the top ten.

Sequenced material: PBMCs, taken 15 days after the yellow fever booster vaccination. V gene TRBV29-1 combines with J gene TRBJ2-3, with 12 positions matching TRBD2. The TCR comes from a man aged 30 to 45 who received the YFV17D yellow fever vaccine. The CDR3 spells CSVPGLAGPTDTQYF. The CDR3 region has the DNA TGCAGCGTTCCCGGACTAGCGGGGCCCACAGATACGCAGTATTTT.